The present T cell receptor (beta chain) was sequenced within a study of CD8+ T cells in alopecia areata. Worth noting for this clone: The same CDR3 arises from other DNA sequences in this sample as well.

The treatment denotes: oral pan-JAK inhibitor, 5-10 mg twice daily. RNA extraction and reverse transcription yielded cDNA as sequencing template. Clones were read by immunoSEQ multiplex PCR, and TCRdb kept only the in-frame ones, dropping some. The table lists about 140,000 clones, roughly nine tenths of them singletons. Germline-derived CDR1 and CDR2 are GTSNPN and SVGIG (reference sequence). CDR3 size: 12 residues. V was shortened by 5 bases and J by 2 bases, with 9 bases between the two germline ends. The chain joins TRBV30 to TRBJ1-1; D is uncertain. The receptor comes from a human donor with alopecia areata. Sequences were derived from CD8+ T cells sorted from blood, sampled at week 4, from a patient treated with tofacitinib. CDR3 residues: CAWEPGNTEAFF. The CDR3 region has the DNA TGTGCCTGGGAGCCGGGCAACACTGAAGCTTTCTTT.